This T cell receptor (beta chain) appears in the sequencing data of a study of TIL therapy for anti-PD-1-resistant metastatic lung cancer. Study background: Median tumor mutation burden was 1.5 mutations per megabase.

For this clone: Its matching antigen is unknown.

Time point: pre-treatment sample, taken before nivolumab and TIL therapy. Adults with stage 4 NSCLC were enrolled in a phase I trial. Findings of the study overall: Treatment-naive, never-smoker and oncogene-addicted patients were overrepresented in this highly selected cohort.

The libraries were made with immunoSEQ v3. Only in-frame clones appear in the TCRdb table, and some are missing; sequencing was by immunoSEQ multiplex PCR. The table shows under 65,000 clones, with roughly four fifths occurring only once. The TCR was taken from a person aged 25-79 years with non-small cell lung cancer. Sample: blood, taken at baseline.

The CDR3 bases are TGTGCCAGCAGCCAAGGCTACGAGCAGTACTTC. This encodes CASSQGYEQYF. The chain joins TRBV3-1 (or the pseudogene TRBV3-2) to TRBJ2-7; no firm D call. The CDR3 spans 11 residues. In germline, CDR1 is LGHDT, CDR2 YNNKEL (reference sequence). V dropped 1 base and J dropped 3 bases, with 1 base sitting between them.